This T cell receptor beta chain was found in a study of T cell repertoires in cytomegalovirus infection. Study-level information: Indications came from public TCR beta signatures; they pointed to CMV infection and to a matching HLA type. Overall study findings and caveats: The response measured ex vivo was dominated by TCR beta clonotypes (HLA-C-restricted and CMV-specific).

TCRdb re-analysed the reads in MiXCR, keeping a single row per CDR3 protein. The table has some 700,000 distinct CDR3 sequences, roughly a third seen once. CDR3 size: 14 residues. Germline loops: CDR1 SQVTM, CDR2 ANQGSEA. V was clipped by 8 bases and J by 3 bases, with 18 bases between them. Comment on this clonotype: What it recognizes is unknown.

The receptor was isolated from a human donor in good health (CMV status not recorded). Some clones in this sample may be carry-over from other donors' samples. The V call is TRBV29-1, the J call TRBJ2-3; D is undetermined. Sample: cultured PBMCs, taken from culture after CMV antigen stimulation. CDR3 amino acids: CSWAVGSETDTQYF. CDR3 nucleotides: TGCAGCTGGGCAGTCGGGTCGGAAACAGATACGCAGTATTTT.